The TCR beta chain under discussion was sequenced for a study of CDR3 diversity in severe acne. Germline V gene lookup returns CDR1 DFQATT and CDR2 SNEGSKA (reference sequence). CDR3 length: 14 amino acids. The V and J ends lost 5 bases and 5 bases, in that order; junction bases with no gene match: 6. TCRdb re-analysed the PCR reads in MiXCR, keeping a single row per CDR3 protein. This table holds approximately 77,000 distinct CDR3 sequences, 45% to 50% found once. The genes are TRBV20-1 and TRBJ2-5; TRBD2 matches 12 bases. The TCR sequence derives from a male donor with severe acne vulgaris. The sequenced sample was blood. CDR3 protein: CSALRTSGTETQYF. As DNA, the CDR3 is TGCAGTGCTCTACGGACTAGCGGGACGGAGACCCAGTACTTC.